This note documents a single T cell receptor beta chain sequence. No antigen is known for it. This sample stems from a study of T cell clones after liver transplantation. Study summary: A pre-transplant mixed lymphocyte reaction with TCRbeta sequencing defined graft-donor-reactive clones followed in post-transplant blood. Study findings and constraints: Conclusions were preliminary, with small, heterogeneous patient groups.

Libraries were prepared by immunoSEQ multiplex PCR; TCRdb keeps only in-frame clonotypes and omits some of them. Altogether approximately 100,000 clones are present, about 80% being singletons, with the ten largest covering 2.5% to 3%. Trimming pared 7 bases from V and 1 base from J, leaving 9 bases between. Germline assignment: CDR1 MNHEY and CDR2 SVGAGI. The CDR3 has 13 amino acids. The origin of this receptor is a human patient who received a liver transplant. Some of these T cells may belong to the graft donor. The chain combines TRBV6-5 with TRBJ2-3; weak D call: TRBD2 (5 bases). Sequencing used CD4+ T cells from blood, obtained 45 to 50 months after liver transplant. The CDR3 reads CASMGEGTDTQYF. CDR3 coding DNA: TGTGCCAGCATGGGAGAAGGCACAGATACGCAGTATTTT.